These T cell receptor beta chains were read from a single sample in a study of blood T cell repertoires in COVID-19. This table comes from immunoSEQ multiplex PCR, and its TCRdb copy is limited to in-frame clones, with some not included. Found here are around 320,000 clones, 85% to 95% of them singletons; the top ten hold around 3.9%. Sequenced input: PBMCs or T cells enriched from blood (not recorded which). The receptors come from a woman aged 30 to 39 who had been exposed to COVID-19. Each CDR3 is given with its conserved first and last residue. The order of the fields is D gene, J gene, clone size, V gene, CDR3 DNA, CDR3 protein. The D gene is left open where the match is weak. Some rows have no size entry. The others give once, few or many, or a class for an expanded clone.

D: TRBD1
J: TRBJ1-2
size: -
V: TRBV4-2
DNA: TGTGCCAGCAGCCAAGGGCCTACAGGGGCCTACTATGGCTACACCTTC
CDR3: CASSQGPTGAYYGYTF

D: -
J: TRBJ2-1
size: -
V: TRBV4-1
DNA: TGCGCCAGCAGCCAAGCCTGGGGGGGGCTTAGCTCCTACAATGAGCAGTTCTTC
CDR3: CASSQAWGGLSSYNEQFF

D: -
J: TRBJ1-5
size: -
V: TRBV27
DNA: TGTGCCAGCGGACGGACAAGGGCTCAGCCCCAGCATTTT
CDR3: CASGRTRAQPQHF

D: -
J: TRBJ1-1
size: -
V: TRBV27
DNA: TGTGCCAGCAGTTCCGGCCTTCGGGGGACTGAAGCTTTCTTT
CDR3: CASSSGLRGTEAFF

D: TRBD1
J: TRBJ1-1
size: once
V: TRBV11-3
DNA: TGTGCCAGCAGCATAGGGGCCAGGGGGACTGAAGCTTTCTTT
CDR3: CASSIGARGTEAFF

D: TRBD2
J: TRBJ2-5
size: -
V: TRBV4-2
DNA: TGTGCCAGCAGCCTCGGGGGGTGGTCCTACCCGGAGACCCAGTACTTC
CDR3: CASSLGGWSYPETQYF

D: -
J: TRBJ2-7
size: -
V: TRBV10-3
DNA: TGTGCCATCAGTGTCAACTCCGGGGGGCCTAACGAGCAGTACTTC
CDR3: CAISVNSGGPNEQYF

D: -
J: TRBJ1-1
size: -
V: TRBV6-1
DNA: TGTGCCAGCAGTGATTTTTCGGAGGGCACTGAAGCTTTCTTT
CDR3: CASSDFSEGTEAFF

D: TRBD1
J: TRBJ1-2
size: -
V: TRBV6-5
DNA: TGTGCCAGCAGTTACATCAGGGGGCTCTATGGCTACACCTTC
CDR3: CASSYIRGLYGYTF

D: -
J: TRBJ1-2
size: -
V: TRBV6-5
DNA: TGTGCCAGCAGCGTTTCGACAGGCTACTATGGCTACACCTTC
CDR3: CASSVSTGYYGYTF

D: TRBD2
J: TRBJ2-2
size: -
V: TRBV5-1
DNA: TGCGCCCGCAATCCGGGGGGGGCAGGGGCCCACACCGGGGAGCTGTTTTTT
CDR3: CARNPGGAGAHTGELFF

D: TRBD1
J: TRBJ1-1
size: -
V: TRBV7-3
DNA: TGTGCCAGCAGTCCCGGGACAGGGACTATAATGAACACTGAAGCTTTCTTT
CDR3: CASSPGTGTIMNTEAFF

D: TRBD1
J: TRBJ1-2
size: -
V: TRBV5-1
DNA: TGCGCCAGCAGCTTGGGGGGACAGGGCTATGGCTACACCTTC
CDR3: CASSLGGQGYGYTF

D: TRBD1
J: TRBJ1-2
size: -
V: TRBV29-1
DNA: TGCAGCGCTACTAAGACAGGGGACTATGGCTACACCTTC
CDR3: CSATKTGDYGYTF

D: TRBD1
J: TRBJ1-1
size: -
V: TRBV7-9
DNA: TGTGCCAGCAGCCCCAGGACAGGGCAAATTAAGCCGACGAACACTGAAGCTTTCTTT
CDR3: CASSPRTGQIKPTNTEAFF

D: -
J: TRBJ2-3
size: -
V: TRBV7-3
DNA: TGTGCCAGCAGCCCGACTAGATACACAGATACGCAGTATTTT
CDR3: CASSPTRYTDTQYF

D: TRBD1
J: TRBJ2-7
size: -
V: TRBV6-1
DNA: TGTGCCAGCAGTGACCCGGGACAGGGGGCGCGACAGTACTTC
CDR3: CASSDPGQGARQYF

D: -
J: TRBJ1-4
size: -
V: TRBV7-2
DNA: TGTGCCAGCACTTCCGCGGCGGGGGGCAATGAAAAACTGTTTTTT
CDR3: CASTSAAGGNEKLFF

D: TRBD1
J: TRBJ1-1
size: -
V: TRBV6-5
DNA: TGTGCCAGCAGTTTGGGACAGGGCAATGAAGCTTTCTTT
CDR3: CASSLGQGNEAFF

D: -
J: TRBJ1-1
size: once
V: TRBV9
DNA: TGTGCCAGCAGCGTAATTAGGAACACTGAAGCTTTCTTT
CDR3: CASSVIRNTEAFF

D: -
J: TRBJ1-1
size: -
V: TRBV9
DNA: TGTGCCAGCAGCGTACGGGGTGGGAACACTGAAGCTTTCTTT
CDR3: CASSVRGGNTEAFF

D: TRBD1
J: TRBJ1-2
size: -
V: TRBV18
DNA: TGTGCCAGCTCACTCAGGGGGATGGATGGCTACACCTTC
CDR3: CASSLRGMDGYTF

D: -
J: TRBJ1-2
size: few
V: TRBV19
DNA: TGTGCCAGCATTGAGGGATCTCCTAACTATGGCTACACCTTC
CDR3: CASIEGSPNYGYTF

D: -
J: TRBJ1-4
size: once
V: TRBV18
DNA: TGTGCCAGCTCACCACAGGGGTTCCGTGAAAAACTGTTTTTT
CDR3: CASSPQGFREKLFF

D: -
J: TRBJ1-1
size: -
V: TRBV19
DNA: TGTGCCAGTAGTGAACCGGGACACCCGAACACTGAAGCTTTCTTT
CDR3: CASSEPGHPNTEAFF

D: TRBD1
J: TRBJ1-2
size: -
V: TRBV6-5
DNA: TGTGCCAGCAGCCGGGACAGGGATTATGGCTACACCTTC
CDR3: CASSRDRDYGYTF

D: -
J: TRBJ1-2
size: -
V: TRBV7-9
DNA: TGTGCCAGCAGCTTAGACAGGGTTGGCTACACCTTC
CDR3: CASSLDRVGYTF

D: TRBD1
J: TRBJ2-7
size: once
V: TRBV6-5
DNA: TGTGCCAGCAGGGGCGGGACAGGGGATCCCTACGAGCAGTACTTC
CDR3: CASRGGTGDPYEQYF

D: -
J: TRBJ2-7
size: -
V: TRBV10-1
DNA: TGCGCCAGCACAAAAACCGGGACACTTACCTACGAGCAGTACTTC
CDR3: CASTKTGTLTYEQYF

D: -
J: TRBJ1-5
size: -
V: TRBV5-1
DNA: TGCGCCAGCAGCTTGAGGGCGGGCGATCAGCCCCAGCATTTT
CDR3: CASSLRAGDQPQHF

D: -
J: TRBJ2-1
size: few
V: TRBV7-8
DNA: TGTGCCAGCAGCGCTAACAGTTTCGCTCCGACAACACATGAGCAGTTCTTC
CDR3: CASSANSFAPTTHEQFF

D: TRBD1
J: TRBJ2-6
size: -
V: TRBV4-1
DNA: TGCGCCAGCAGCCTCCGGGACAGCCTCTCTGGGGCCAACGTCCTGACTTTC
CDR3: CASSLRDSLSGANVLTF

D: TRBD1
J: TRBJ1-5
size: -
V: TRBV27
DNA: TGTGCCAGCAGCCGGACAGGCCTTTATCAGCCCCAGCATTTT
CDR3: CASSRTGLYQPQHF

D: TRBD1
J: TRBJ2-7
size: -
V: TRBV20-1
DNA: TGCAGTGCTAGTCCCTCGACAGGGGCTTACGAGCAGTACTTC
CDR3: CSASPSTGAYEQYF

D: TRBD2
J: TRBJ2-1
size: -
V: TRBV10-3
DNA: TGTGCCATCAGTTCCGGGACTATTCGAGATGAGCAGTTCTTC
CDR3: CAISSGTIRDEQFF

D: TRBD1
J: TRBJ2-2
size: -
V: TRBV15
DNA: TGTGCCACCAGCAGAGTGTCACAGGGGGACGGGGAGCTGTTTTTT
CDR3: CATSRVSQGDGELFF

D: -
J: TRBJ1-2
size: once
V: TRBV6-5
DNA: TGTGCCAGCAGTTACGTCGGGGTCTTCACCTTC
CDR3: CASSYVGVFTF

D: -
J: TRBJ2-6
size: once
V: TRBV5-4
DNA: TGTGCCAGCAGCTCACCGGTCTCTGGGGCCAACGTCCTGACTTTC
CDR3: CASSSPVSGANVLTF